The source of this T cell receptor beta chain is a study of OX40 agonist ivuxolimab in advanced cancers. General study findings and limits: Some nonresponders likewise displayed low normalized T-cell clonal expansion.

Anyone with autoimmune disease history or systemic immunosuppression was excluded. Trimming removed 3 bases at V and 7 bases at J, with 12 bases between. The germline V gene has CDR1 MDHEN and CDR2 SYDVKM. The CDR3 consists of 13 residues. Generated by immunoSEQ multiplex PCR, the TCRdb table keeps only in-frame clones and is missing some. In the table there are 50,000 to 65,000 clones, roughly 90% of which are singletons. Concerning this clone: What it binds is not known.

The clonotype originates from an adult with an advanced solid tumor such as melanoma, head and neck, liver or kidney cancer. Sequenced material: CD4+ or CD8+ T cells sorted from blood, taken in a trial of the OX40 agonist ivuxolimab. This rearrangement joins TRBV28 to TRBJ2-5; D unclear. In DNA, the CDR3 is TGTGCCAGCAGTTTCCAGGCGGACGGGACCCAGTACTTC. It specifies CASSFQADGTQYF.